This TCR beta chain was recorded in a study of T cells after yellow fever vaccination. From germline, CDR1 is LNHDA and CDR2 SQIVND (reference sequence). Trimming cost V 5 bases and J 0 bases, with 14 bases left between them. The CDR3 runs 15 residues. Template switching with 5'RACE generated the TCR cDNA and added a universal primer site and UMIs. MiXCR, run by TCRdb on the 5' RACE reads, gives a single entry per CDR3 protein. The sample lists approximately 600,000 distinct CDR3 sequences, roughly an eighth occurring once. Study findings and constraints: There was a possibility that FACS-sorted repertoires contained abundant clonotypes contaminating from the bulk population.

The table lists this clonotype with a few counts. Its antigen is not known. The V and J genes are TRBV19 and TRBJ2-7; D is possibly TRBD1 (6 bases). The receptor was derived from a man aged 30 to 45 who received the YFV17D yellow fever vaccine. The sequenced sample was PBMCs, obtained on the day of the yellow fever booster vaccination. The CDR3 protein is CASSGGQSSSYEQYF. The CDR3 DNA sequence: TGTGCCAGTAGTGGGGGCCAGAGTAGCTCCTACGAGCAGTACTTC.